This passage covers 18 T cell receptor beta chains from one sample sequenced in a study of blood T cell repertoires in COVID-19. Profiling relied on immunoSEQ multiplex PCR, and the TCRdb table lists in-frame clones only, not all of them. Counted here are 100,000 or so clones, around 66% occurring once; the ten biggest clones make up about 6%. The sample consisted of peripheral blood. Receptors originate from a man older than 75 with acute or convalescent COVID-19.

This clone was seen once. The chain has TRBV6-4 and TRBJ1-5; TRBD1 aligns across 8 bases. CDR1 MRHNA and CDR2 SNTAGT come from the germline V gene. V dropped 6 bases and J dropped 3; count of bases not matched to a gene: 7. This CDR3 comprises 15 residues. The CDR3 reads CASRTGTGNNQPQHF. The CDR3 DNA follows: TGTGCCAGCAGGACTGGGACAGGAAACAATCAGCCCCAGCATTTT.

This clone occurred a few times. This chain connects TRBV24-1 to TRBJ2-7, with TRBD1 identical over 7 bases. The CDR3 runs to 13 residues. Trimming removed 5 bases from V and 5 bases from J; junction bases left unmatched: 5. Germline V CDR1 and CDR2: KGHDR, SFDVKD. CDR3 sequence (DNA): TGTGCCACCAGTGCTTGGGACAGCCACGAGCAGTACTTC. Translated, it gives CATSAWDSHEQYF.

This clone was counted once. The rearrangement uses TRBV9 and TRBJ2-2, with TRBD1 as a possible D gene (7 bases). V was shortened by 0 bases and J by 4 bases, with 22 bases between the two germline ends. This CDR3 has 19 residues. The germline gives CDR1 SGDLS, CDR2 YYNGEE. The CDR3 DNA follows: TGTGCCAGCAGCGTAGAGGCCGGGGGAAGGGGGCTTGGCACCGGGGAGCTGTTTTTT. Encoded protein: CASSVEAGGRGLGTGELFF.

The table lists this clone with a few counts. The chain links TRBV9 to TRBJ2-3; weak D call: TRBD2 (6 bases). There are 15 residues in the CDR3. Germline V lookup: CDR1 SGDLS, CDR2 YYNGEE. The V end was cut by 0 bases, the J end by 3 bases, with 11 bases between. CDR3 loop: CASSVEGGGTDTQYF. The CDR3 nucleotides are TGTGCCAGCAGCGTAGAGGGAGGAGGGACAGATACGCAGTATTTT.

This chain links TRBV27 with TRBJ2-2; 7 bases are a match to TRBD1. V was clipped by 9 bases and J by 4 bases; unmatched bases: 8. This CDR3 is 14 amino acids long. Germline lookup yields CDR1 MNHEY and CDR2 SMNVEV (reference sequence). CDR3 sequence reads: CASRRQGSTGELFF. The CDR3, as DNA: TGTGCCAGTCGACGACAGGGAAGCACCGGGGAGCTGTTTTTT.

J is TRBJ2-3 and V is TRBV15, with D uncertain. This CDR3 is 15 amino acids long. Trimming took 0 bases from V and 3 from J, leaving 10 bases between them. Germline V gene lookup returns CDR1 LNHNV and CDR2 YYDKDF (reference sequence). CDR3 amino acids: CATSRERGSTDTQYF. The CDR3 DNA follows: TGTGCCACCAGCAGAGAAAGAGGCTCAACAGATACGCAGTATTTT.

The chain recombines TRBV29-1 with TRBJ2-6; D not certain. Deletions cut 1 base from V and 0 bases from J, with 7 bases between. Germline assignment: CDR1 SQVTM and CDR2 ANQGSEA. There are 15 residues in the CDR3. The CDR3 protein is CSVEVPTSGANVLTF. Written as DNA, the CDR3 is TGCAGCGTTGAAGTCCCTACCTCTGGGGCCAACGTCCTGACTTTC.

The J gene is TRBJ2-7, the V gene TRBV28; 13 nucleotides agree with TRBD2. J lost 6 bases, V lost 10 bases, and 6 bases had no gene match. The CDR3 is 13 residues long. Looked up from germline, CDR1 is MDHEN and CDR2 is SYDVKM. As DNA, the CDR3 is TGTGCCACCTTAGGACTAGCGGGAGTCGAGCAGTACTTC. Amino acid sequence: CATLGLAGVEQYF.

This clone occurred a few times. The V gene is TRBV19, the J gene TRBJ1-5; D perhaps matches TRBD1 (5 bases). Germline CDR1 is LNHDA and CDR2 is SQIVND (reference sequence). The CDR3 sequence is 13 residues long. The V end lost 3 bases, the J end lost 5 bases, and 8 bases lay between the germline ends. The chain's CDR3 is CASSIPGYQPQHF. In DNA, the CDR3 is TGTGCCAGTAGTATCCCAGGGTATCAGCCCCAGCATTTT.

There are a few counts of this clone. The rearrangement links TRBV19 to TRBJ1-5; 8 positions agree with TRBD1. The CDR3 loop spans 15 amino acids. Losses at the gene ends were 5 bases for V and 6 bases for J; bases not matched to a gene: 9. The V gene's germline CDR1 is LNHDA and CDR2 SQIVND (reference sequence). CDR3 DNA: TGTGCCAGTAGTCCTCAGGGACAGGCTTCTCAGCCCCAGCATTTT. This encodes CASSPQGQASQPQHF.

This clone was seen only a few times. J is TRBJ2-3 and V is TRBV6-2 or TRBV6-3; perhaps TRBD1 as D (6 bases). Germline values: CDR1 MNHEY, CDR2 SVGEGT. Trimming took off 2 bases at V and 1 base at J, with 13 bases between the two ends. The CDR3 has 16 amino acids. In DNA form, the CDR3 reads TGTGCCAGCAGTTACCTACAGGGTTTAGGCACAGATACGCAGTATTTT. It encodes CASSYLQGLGTDTQYF.

The chain links TRBV7-2 to TRBJ2-2; D might be TRBD1 (5 bases). This CDR3 is 15 amino acids long. Germline V gives CDR1 SGHTA, CDR2 FQGNSA. Between the trimmed V and J ends, which lost 3 bases and 7 bases, there was a span of 15 bases. CDR3 DNA sequence: TGTGCCAGCAGCTTTCAGGGAATGGCCTACGGGGAGCTGTTTTTT. It yields the protein CASSFQGMAYGELFF.

CDR3 in DNA: TGTGCCAGCAGCCTCCGGACTAGCGGGAGCCCCGGGGAGCTGTTTTTT. Translating gives CASSLRTSGSPGELFF. V usage is TRBV9 and J usage is TRBJ2-2; 13 bases are a match to TRBD2. CDR1 is SGDLS, CDR2 YYNGEE, per germline. With V trimmed by 4 bases and J by 6 bases, 6 bases remained unmatched. This CDR3 comprises 16 residues. The variable domain in full, with the rest retrieved from reference TRBV9 and TRBJ2-2, is DSGVTQTPKHLITATGQRVTLRCSPRSGDLSVYWYQQSLDQGLQFLIQYYNGEERAKGNILERFSAQQFPDLHSELNLSSLELGDSALYFCASSLRTSGSPGELFFGEGSRLTVL.

This chain uses TRBV2 with TRBJ1-2; 7 bases map to TRBD1. The CDR3 consists of 13 residues. V trimming: 11 bases; J trimming: 2 bases; junction bases outside the gene matches: 8. Germline-derived CDR1 and CDR2 are SNHLY and FYNNEI. The CDR3, as DNA: TGTGCCGGAGGGACAGTGGCGAACTATGGCTACACCTTC. This sequence encodes CAGGTVANYGYTF.

The sample holds many counts of this clone. In nucleotides, the CDR3 is TGTGCCAGCAGCTTAGGAGAGGGAGGCCTCGAGCAGTACTTC. This encodes CASSLGEGGLEQYF. V gene TRBV7-9 combines with J gene TRBJ2-7; D is possibly TRBD2 (6 bases). V lost 1 base to trimming and J lost 6 bases, with 13 bases between them. This CDR3 is 14 amino acids long. Germline V gene sequence: CDR1 SEHNR, CDR2 FQNEAQ (reference sequence). The whole variable domain, filled in from reference TRBV7-9 and TRBJ2-7, reads DTGVSQNPRHKITKRGQNVTFRCDPISEHNRLYWYRQTLGQGPEFLTYFQNEAQLEKSRLLSDRFSAERPKGSFSTLEIQRTEQGDSAMYLCASSLGEGGLEQYFGPGTRLTVT.

The rearrangement uses TRBV21-1 and TRBJ2-5; the table calls TRBD1, which could not be checked here. TRBV21-1 is given as a pseudogene. CDR3 length equals 20 residues. The CDR3 spells CASSKGSLRWRTGSPKTQYF. CDR3 bases: TGTGCCAGCAGCAAAGGAAGTCTTCGATGGCGGACAGGCTCGCCTAAGACCCAGTACTTC.

The chain combines TRBV2 with TRBJ2-5; 8 nucleotides line up with TRBD1. CDR1 and CDR2 from the germline V gene are SNHLY and FYNNEI. The CDR3 spans 14 residues. With 7 bases clipped from V and 2 bases from J, the junction kept 6 bases outside the gene matches. The CDR3 nucleotides are TGTGCCAGCACTACACAGGGGGAACAAGAGACCCAGTACTTC. It specifies CASTTQGEQETQYF.

The rearrangement links TRBV19 to TRBJ2-1, with TRBD2 matching over 9 bases. There are 14 residues in the CDR3. The trim removed 8 bases at V and 1 base at J, leaving 3 bases unmatched. Germline V gives CDR1 LNHDA, CDR2 SQIVND (reference sequence). The CDR3 is CASGGLASYNEQFF. The CDR3 DNA follows: TGTGCCAGTGGGGGACTAGCATCCTACAATGAGCAGTTCTTC.